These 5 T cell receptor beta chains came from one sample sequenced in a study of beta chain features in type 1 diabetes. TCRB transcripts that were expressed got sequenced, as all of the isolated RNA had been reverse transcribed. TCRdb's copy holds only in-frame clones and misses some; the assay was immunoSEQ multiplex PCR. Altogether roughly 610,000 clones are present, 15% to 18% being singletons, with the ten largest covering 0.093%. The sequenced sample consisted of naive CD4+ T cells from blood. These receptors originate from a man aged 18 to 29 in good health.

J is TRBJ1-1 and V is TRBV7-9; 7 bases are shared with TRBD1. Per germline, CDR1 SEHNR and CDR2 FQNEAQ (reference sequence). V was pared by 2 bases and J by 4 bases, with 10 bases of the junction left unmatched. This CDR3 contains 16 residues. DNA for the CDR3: TGTGCCAGCAGCTTATGGTCAGGGGGGATTATCACTGAAGCTTTCTTT. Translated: CASSLWSGGIITEAFF.

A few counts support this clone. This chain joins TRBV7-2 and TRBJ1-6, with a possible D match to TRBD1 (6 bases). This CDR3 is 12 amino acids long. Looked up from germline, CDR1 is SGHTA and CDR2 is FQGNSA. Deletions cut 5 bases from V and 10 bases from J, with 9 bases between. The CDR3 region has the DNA TGTGCCAGCAGCCAGGGGAGATCACCCCTCCACTTT. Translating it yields CASSQGRSPLHF.

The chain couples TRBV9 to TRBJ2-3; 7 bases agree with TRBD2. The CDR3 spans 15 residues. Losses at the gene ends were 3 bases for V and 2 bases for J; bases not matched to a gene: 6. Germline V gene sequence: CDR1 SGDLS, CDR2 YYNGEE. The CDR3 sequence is CASSAGRPNTDTQYF. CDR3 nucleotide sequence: TGTGCCAGCAGCGCCGGGAGGCCGAACACAGATACGCAGTATTTT.

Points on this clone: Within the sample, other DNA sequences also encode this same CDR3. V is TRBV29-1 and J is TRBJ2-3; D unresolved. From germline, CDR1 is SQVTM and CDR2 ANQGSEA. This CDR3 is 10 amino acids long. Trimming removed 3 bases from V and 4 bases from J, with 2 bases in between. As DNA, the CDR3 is TGCAGCGTTGATTCAGATACGCAGTATTTT. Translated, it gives CSVDSDTQYF.

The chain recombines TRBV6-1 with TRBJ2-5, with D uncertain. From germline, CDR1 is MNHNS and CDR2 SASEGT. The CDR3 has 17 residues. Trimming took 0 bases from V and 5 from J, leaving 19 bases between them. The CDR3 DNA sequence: TGTGCCAGCAGTGAAGCGAGGTCCAGTAGGTTCTGGGAGACCCAGTACTTC. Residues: CASSEARSSRFWETQYF.